This T cell receptor beta chain was obtained from a study of blood T cells in healthy people across ages. Broader study findings: Long-lived donors carried more naive CD4+ cells and greater diversity than aged donors.

It was with a sample-barcoded 5' primer and a J-beta primer mix that a second PCR of about 7 to 12 cycles was run. TCRdb passed the 5' RACE reads through MiXCR, listing each CDR3 protein once. The sample contains 780,000 or so distinct CDR3 sequences, 53% of which appear only once. There are a few counts of this clonotype. The antigen is undetermined. Germline V lookup: CDR1 ENHRY, CDR2 SYGVKD. The CDR3 is 16 amino acids. V was cut by 0 bases and J by 5 bases, with 16 bases left in between. The sequence was collected from a man aged 80 or over in good health. The chain has TRBV10-3 and TRBJ2-5; a possible D gene is TRBD2 (6 bases). Sequenced input: blood. CDR3 in amino acids: CAISESLATLSETQYF. DNA of the CDR3: TGTGCCATCAGTGAGTCTCTAGCGACCCTATCGGAGACCCAGTACTTC.